This TCR beta chain comes out of a study of post-analysis software for immune sequencing data. Broader study findings: Patients carried roughly 5 TRBV segments more frequently than controls did, and TRBV5-6, TRBV5-1 and TRBV20-1 were among them.

The CDR3 is 14 residues long. Germline values: CDR1 SGHRS, CDR2 YFSETQ. Presence of unique molecular identifiers characterized the TCR beta cDNA libraries. TCRdb re-called the PCR reads through MiXCR, storing one row per CDR3 protein. The table shows fewer than 850,000 distinct CDR3 sequences, with 25% to 30% occurring only once. This clonotype occurred a few times. The antigen is undetermined. The junction differs from germline at one of its ends, possibly a read error. The chain joins TRBV5-1 to TRBJ1-4, with D perhaps matching TRBD1 (6 bases). Source material: blood. The clonotype originates from a girl aged 5-17 years with multiple sclerosis. In DNA, the CDR3 is TGCGCCAGCACCGCCCGGGACATTCGGGAAAAACGGTTTTTT. Translation gives CASTARDIREKRFF.